This paragraph reports one T cell receptor beta chain. The antigen remains undetermined. Method: immunoSEQ multiplex PCR; TCRdb's copy keeps in-frame clones and lacks some. The table has 65,000 to 70,000 clones, around 88% seen once. Germline V gene lookup returns CDR1 SQVTM and CDR2 ANQGSEA. V was pared by 0 bases and J by 8 bases, with 7 bases between. The CDR3 covers 11 residues. The data originate from a study of a mutant IDH1 vaccine in newly diagnosed glioma. Findings of the study overall: Vaccine-induced immune responses occurred in more than 80% of patients.

Time point meaning: baseline, week 1 (first vaccination visit). Regarding treatment: pre-vaccination baseline after standard-of-care therapy. This receptor was taken from a woman aged 18-29 years with glioma. Some clones in this sample may be carry-over from other donors' samples. Sequenced here: peripheral blood mononuclear cells (PBMCs), sampled from a glioma patient treated with radiotherapy, temozolomide or both. The genes are TRBV29-1 and TRBJ1-1, with no clear D. The CDR3 is CSVEDRKEAFF. CDR3 coding DNA: TGCAGCGTTGAAGATCGAAAGGAAGCTTTCTTT.